These 9 T cell receptor beta chains were all obtained from the same sample, sequenced in a study of T cells after posttransplantation cyclophosphamide. The protocol was immunoSEQ multiplex PCR, while the TCRdb copy is restricted to in-frame clones and leaves out a portion. The sample holds roughly 24,000 clones, approximately 88% seen once. Control samples came 1 year after myeloablative marrow transplants with methotrexate plus calcineurin inhibitor. Sequenced here: PBMCs, sampled after an allogeneic stem cell transplant with a calcineurin inhibitor and methotrexate. Receptors originate from a female patient aged 45-60 years who received an allogeneic stem cell transplant from an unrelated donor, was CMV-positive, and had chronic GVHD only. Some T cells may be transferred from the graft donor.

The chain combines TRBV5-1 with TRBJ2-5; 9 bases line up with TRBD1. The CDR3 totals 17 residues. CDR1 SGHRS and CDR2 YFSETQ come from the germline V gene. V was clipped by 0 bases and J by 4 bases; unmatched bases: 10. CDR3 bases: TGCGCCAGCAGCTTGGCAACAGGGGGCGGGATTGGAGAGACCCAGTACTTC. Protein: CASSLATGGGIGETQYF.

The chain recombines TRBV4-1 with TRBJ2-7, with D possibly TRBD2 on 5 matching bases. CDR3 length: 14 amino acids. The germline CDR1 and CDR2 sequences are MGHRA and YSYEKL. Trimming took off 0 bases at V and 11 bases at J, with 17 bases between the two ends. CDR3 sequence: CASSQDQGGRSKYF. The CDR3 bases are TGCGCCAGCAGCCAAGATCAAGGAGGCAGGTCAAAGTACTTC.

This chain joins TRBV29-1 and TRBJ2-1; 7 nucleotides line up with TRBD2. Germline CDR1 is SQVTM and CDR2 is ANQGSEA. The CDR3 has 15 amino acids. J lost 4 bases, V lost 3 bases, and 9 bases had no gene match. This chain's CDR3 is CSVDVGGGVYNEQFF. The CDR3 DNA reads TGCAGCGTTGACGTTGGGGGAGGGGTTTACAATGAGCAGTTCTTC.

V usage is TRBV4-1 and J usage is TRBJ2-5; TRBD2 aligns across 13 bases. From germline, CDR1 is MGHRA and CDR2 YSYEKL. The CDR3 loop spans 17 amino acids. J was trimmed by 2 bases and V by 6 bases; bases with no gene match: 9. CDR3 sequence: CASRAGTSGILQETQYF. The CDR3 bases are TGCGCCAGCAGGGCCGGGACTAGCGGGATTTTACAAGAGACCCAGTACTTC.

The chain carries TRBV15 and TRBJ2-1; D may be TRBD2 (5 bases). Germline CDR1 reads LNHNV; CDR2 reads YYDKDF (reference sequence). Trimming cost V 0 bases and J 0 bases, with 12 bases left between them. The CDR3 spans 17 residues. In DNA, the CDR3 is TGTGCCACCAGCAGAGATTGGGAGCTTAGCTCCTACAATGAGCAGTTCTTC. It specifies CATSRDWELSSYNEQFF.

The V and J genes are TRBV5-1 and TRBJ1-1, with D perhaps TRBD1 (5 bases). The germline V and J ends were trimmed by 6 bases and 1 base, with 10 bases remaining between them. The CDR3 extends over 13 amino acids. Germline values: CDR1 SGHRS, CDR2 YFSETQ. CDR3 residues: CASMEGPNTEAFF. The CDR3 nucleotides read TGCGCCAGCATGGAGGGGCCGAACACTGAAGCTTTCTTT.

The chain combines TRBV11-3 with TRBJ2-2, with 7 nucleotides matching TRBD1. V lost 5 bases to trimming and J lost 5 bases; unmatched junction nucleotides: 11. The CDR3 consists of 16 residues. CDR1 is SGHNT and CDR2 is YENEEA in the germline V gene. CDR3 nucleotide sequence: TGTGCCAGCAGCGAGGGGGCAAGCTCGGGGACCGGGGAGCTGTTTTTT. This encodes CASSEGASSGTGELFF. Supplemented by reference TRBV11-3 and TRBJ2-2, the full variable domain reads EAGVVQSPRYKIIEKKQPVAFWCNPISGHNTLYWYLQNLGQGPELLIRYENEEAVDDSQLPKDRFSAERLKGVDSTLKIQPAELGDSAVYLCASSEGASSGTGELFFGEGSRLTVL.

The chain employs TRBV5-4 and TRBJ2-1, with 9 bases matching TRBD2. Trimming cost V 2 bases and J 8 bases; bases outside gene matches: 14. This CDR3 contains 17 residues. Germline lookup yields CDR1 SGHNT and CDR2 YYREEE (reference sequence). Here the CDR3 reads CASSFLTGTSKGDEQFF. Written as DNA, the CDR3 is TGTGCCAGCAGCTTCCTTACCGGGACTAGCAAGGGCGATGAGCAGTTCTTC.

The chain recombines TRBV9 with TRBJ2-2; TRBD2 agrees at 12 bases. Germline CDR1 is SGDLS and CDR2 is YYNGEE. The J segment lost 6 bases and the V segment lost 4 bases, leaving 13 bases of the junction unmatched. CDR3 size: 18 residues. The CDR3 spells CASSTRATGTSGPGELFF. CDR3 nucleotides: TGTGCCAGCAGCACCCGAGCAACCGGGACTAGCGGGCCCGGGGAGCTGTTTTTT.